This T cell receptor (beta chain) was identified during a study of T cell responses to AZD1222 COVID-19 vaccine. Study-level background: Pooling was applied to second doses at about 4 or about 12 weeks.

Method: immunoSEQ multiplex PCR; TCRdb's copy keeps in-frame clones and lacks some. The table shows fewer than 100,000 clones, with roughly 89% occurring only once. This CDR3 comprises 15 residues. Losses at the gene ends were 5 bases for V and 1 base for J; bases not matched to a gene: 5. CDR1 SGHDT and CDR2 YYEEEE come from the germline V gene. Concerning this clone itself: Its antigen is unknown.

Study-wide findings and caveats: The donors showed a predominance of white British ancestry and of females, with possible underestimation of clonal diversity. With two AZD1222 doses given, Spike-specific TCR breadth and depth both rose.

The TCR was taken from an adult in good health. The sample here was peripheral blood, taken on day 0 of AZD1222 vaccination. V is TRBV5-6 and J is TRBJ1-2, with TRBD1 matching 10 bases. The CDR3 protein is CASSDRGRYNYGYTF. For the CDR3, the DNA is TGTGCCAGCAGTGACAGGGGGCGGTATAACTATGGCTACACCTTC.